This T cell receptor (beta chain) was recovered during a study of T cell repertoires in cytomegalovirus infection. At the level of the study: Matching HLA type and CMV infection were both indicated by public TCR beta signatures.

The germline V and J ends were trimmed by 3 bases and 2 bases, with 14 bases remaining between them. Germline CDR1 and CDR2: DFQATT and SNEGSKA (reference sequence). The CDR3 has 14 residues. This clonotype was recorded at least ten times. What it recognizes is unknown. TCRdb reprocessed the reads with MiXCR, giving one entry per CDR3 protein. The sample carries hundreds of thousands of distinct CDR3 sequences, 11% recorded once. Study observations and caveats: CMV carriers having the relevant HLA were flagged by cumulative public TCR beta family frequency.

The source is a human donor in good health (CMV status not recorded). Some clones in this sample may be carry-over from other donors' samples. The sequencing input was PBMCs. The rearrangement links TRBV20-1 to TRBJ2-7; D is unclear. As DNA, the CDR3 is TGCAGTGCTAGCCGGACGGCGGACGCCTACGAGCAGTACTTC. Encoded protein: CSASRTADAYEQYF.